This entry features one T cell receptor (beta chain) sequence. Its antigen is as yet unknown. Used for diagnoses were clinical symptoms, serum thyroxine and TRAb, thyroid ultrasound and orbital computed tomography. This sample is part of a study of T cells in Graves' hyperthyroidism and ophthalmopathy. Amplified regions were TCR beta CDR3 sequences from RNA transcripts. A first-round RT-PCR of the TCR CDR3 used the HTBI primer set. TCRdb used MiXCR to reprocess the multiplex PCR reads, holding one entry per CDR3 protein. The repertoire holds just over 550,000 distinct CDR3 sequences, with around 42% as singletons. Study-wide results and caveats: Most expanded thyroid clonotypes above 0.001 also appeared in blood.

The sequenced sample was peripheral blood or thyroid tissue (not recorded which). The receptor was derived from a woman younger than 35 with Graves' hyperthyroidism.

The CDR3 loop reads CSVEGTSGNGPLYEQYF. CDR3 coding DNA: TGCAGCGTTGAAGGGACTAGCGGGAACGGCCCTCTGTACGAGCAGTACTTC. The gene calls are TRBV29-1 and TRBJ2-7; 12 bases align to TRBD2. This CDR3 contains 17 residues. V shed 1 base, J shed 4 bases, and the junction held 11 bases outside the gene matches. Germline V gene sequence: CDR1 SQVTM, CDR2 ANQGSEA.